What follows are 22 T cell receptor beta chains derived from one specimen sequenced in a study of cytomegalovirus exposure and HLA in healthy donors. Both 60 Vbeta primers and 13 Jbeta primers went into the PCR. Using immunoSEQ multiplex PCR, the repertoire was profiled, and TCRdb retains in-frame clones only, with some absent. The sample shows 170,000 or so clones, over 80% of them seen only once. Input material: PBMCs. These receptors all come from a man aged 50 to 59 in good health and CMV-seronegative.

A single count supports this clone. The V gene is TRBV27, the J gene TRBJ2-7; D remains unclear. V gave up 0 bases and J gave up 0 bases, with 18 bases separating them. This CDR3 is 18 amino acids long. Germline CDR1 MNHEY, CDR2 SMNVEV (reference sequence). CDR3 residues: CASSLSFVPQPSSYEQYF. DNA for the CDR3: TGTGCCAGCAGTTTATCGTTCGTCCCGCAACCGAGCTCCTACGAGCAGTACTTC.

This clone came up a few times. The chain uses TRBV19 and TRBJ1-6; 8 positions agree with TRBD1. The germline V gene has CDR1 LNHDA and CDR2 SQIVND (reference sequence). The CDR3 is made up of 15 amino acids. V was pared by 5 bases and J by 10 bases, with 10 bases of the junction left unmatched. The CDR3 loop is CASSATDRGRSPLHF. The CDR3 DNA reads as TGTGCCAGTAGTGCGACCGACAGGGGCCGATCACCCCTCCACTTT.

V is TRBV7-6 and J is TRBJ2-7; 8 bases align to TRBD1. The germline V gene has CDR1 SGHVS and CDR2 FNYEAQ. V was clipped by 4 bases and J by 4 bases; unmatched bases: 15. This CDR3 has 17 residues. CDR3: CASSYQTGASGRYEQYF. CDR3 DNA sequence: TGTGCCAGCAGCTATCAGACAGGGGCCTCTGGGAGGTACGAGCAGTACTTC.

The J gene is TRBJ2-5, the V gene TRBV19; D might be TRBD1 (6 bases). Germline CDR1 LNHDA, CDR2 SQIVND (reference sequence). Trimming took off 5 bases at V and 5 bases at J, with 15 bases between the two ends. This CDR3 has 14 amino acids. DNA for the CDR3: TGTGCCAGTAGTGCGGCAAGGGGGAAGGAGACCCAGTACTTC. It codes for CASSAARGKETQYF.

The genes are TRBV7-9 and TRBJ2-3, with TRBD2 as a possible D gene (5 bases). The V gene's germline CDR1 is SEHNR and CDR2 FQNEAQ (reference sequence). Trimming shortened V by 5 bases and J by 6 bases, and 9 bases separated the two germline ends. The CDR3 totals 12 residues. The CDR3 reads CASSRKRDTQYF. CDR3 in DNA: TGTGCCAGCAGCCGTAAGCGGGATACGCAGTATTTT.

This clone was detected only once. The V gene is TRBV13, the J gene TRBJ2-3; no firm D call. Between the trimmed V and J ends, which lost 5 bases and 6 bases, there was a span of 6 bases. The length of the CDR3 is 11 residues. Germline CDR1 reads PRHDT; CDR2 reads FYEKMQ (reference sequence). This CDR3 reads CASSQSDTQYF. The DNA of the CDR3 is TGTGCCAGCAGCCAGTCGGATACGCAGTATTTT.

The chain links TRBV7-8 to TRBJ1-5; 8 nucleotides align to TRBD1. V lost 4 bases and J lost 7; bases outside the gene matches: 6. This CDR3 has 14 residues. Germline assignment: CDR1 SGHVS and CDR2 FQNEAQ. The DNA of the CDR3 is TGTGCCAGCAGCTCCGGACAGGGACGGCAGCCCCAGCATTTT. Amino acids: CASSSGQGRQPQHF.

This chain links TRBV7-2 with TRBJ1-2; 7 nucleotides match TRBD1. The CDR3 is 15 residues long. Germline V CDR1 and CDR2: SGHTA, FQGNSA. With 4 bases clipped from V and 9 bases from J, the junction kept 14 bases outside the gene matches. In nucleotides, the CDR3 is TGTGCCAGCAGCTCCGAGGGGGCAGGCCTTAGCAGCTACACCTTC. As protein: CASSSEGAGLSSYTF.

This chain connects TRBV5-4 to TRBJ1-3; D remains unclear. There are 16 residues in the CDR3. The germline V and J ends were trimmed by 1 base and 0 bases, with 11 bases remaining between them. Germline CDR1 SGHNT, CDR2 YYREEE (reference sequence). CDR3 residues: CASSLQSSGSGNTIYF. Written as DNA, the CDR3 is TGTGCCAGCAGCTTGCAGTCCAGTGGCTCTGGAAACACCATATATTTT. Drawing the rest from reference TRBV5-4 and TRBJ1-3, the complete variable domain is ETGVTQSPTHLIKTRGQQVTLRCSSQSGHNTVSWYQQALGQGPQFIFQYYREEENGRGNFPPRFSGLQFPNYSSELNVNALELDDSALYLCASSLQSSGSGNTIYFGEGSWLTVV.

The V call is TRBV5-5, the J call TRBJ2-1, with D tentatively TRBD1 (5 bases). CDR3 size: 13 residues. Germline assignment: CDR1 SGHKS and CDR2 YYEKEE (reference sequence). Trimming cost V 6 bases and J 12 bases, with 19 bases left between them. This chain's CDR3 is CASTPRPLQGQFF. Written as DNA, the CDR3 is TGTGCCAGCACCCCTCGCCCTTTGCAGGGGCAGTTCTTC.

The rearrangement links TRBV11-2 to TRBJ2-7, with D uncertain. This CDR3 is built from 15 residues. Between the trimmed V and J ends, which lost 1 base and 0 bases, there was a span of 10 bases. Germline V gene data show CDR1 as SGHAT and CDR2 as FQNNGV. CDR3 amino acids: CASSLGGTNSYEQYF. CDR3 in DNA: TGTGCCAGCAGCTTAGGAGGTACAAACTCCTACGAGCAGTACTTC.

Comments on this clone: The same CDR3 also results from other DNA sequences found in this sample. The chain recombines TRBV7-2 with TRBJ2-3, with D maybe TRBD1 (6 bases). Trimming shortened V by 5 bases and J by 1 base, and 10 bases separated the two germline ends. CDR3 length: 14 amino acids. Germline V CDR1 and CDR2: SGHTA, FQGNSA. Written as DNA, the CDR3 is TGTGCCAGCAGCCCCCGACAGGGCACAGATACGCAGTATTTT. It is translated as CASSPRQGTDTQYF. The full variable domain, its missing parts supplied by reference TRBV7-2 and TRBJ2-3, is GAGVSQSPSNKVTEKGKDVELRCDPISGHTALYWYRQSLGQGLEFLIYFQGNSAPDKSGLPSDRFSAERTGGSVSTLTIQRTQQEDSAVYLCASSPRQGTDTQYFGPGTRLTVL.

The CDR3 is CASSLSRVVSYNEQFF. The CDR3 nucleotides are TGTGCCAGCAGCTTGTCGCGGGTAGTCTCCTACAATGAGCAGTTCTTC. This chain joins TRBV7-2 and TRBJ2-1; tentatively, D is TRBD2 (5 bases). V was pared by 3 bases and J by 0 bases, with 12 bases between. Looked up from germline, CDR1 is SGHTA and CDR2 is FQGNSA. There are 16 residues in the CDR3.

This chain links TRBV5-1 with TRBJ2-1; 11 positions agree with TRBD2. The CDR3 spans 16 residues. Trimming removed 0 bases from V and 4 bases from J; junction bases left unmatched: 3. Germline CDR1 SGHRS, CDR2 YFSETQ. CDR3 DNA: TGCGCCAGCAGCTTGGGTAGCGGGAGGGTGTACAATGAGCAGTTCTTC. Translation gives CASSLGSGRVYNEQFF.

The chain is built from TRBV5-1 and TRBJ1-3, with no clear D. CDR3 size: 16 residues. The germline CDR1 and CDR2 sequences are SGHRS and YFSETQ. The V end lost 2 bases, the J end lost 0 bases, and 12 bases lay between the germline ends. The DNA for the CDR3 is TGCGCCAGCAGCTTAAATCCGGGGAGCTCTGGAAACACCATATATTTT. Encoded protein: CASSLNPGSSGNTIYF.

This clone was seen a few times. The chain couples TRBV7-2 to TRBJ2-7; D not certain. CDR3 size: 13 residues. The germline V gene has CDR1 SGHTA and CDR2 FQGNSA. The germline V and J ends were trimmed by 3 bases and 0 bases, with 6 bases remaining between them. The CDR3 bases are TGTGCCAGCAGCTTCAGGTTCTCCTACGAGCAGTACTTC. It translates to CASSFRFSYEQYF.

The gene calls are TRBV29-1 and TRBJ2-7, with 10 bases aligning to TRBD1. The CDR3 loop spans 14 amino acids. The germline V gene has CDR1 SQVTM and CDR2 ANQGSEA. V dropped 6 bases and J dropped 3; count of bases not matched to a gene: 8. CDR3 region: CSVGTGVGYYEQYF. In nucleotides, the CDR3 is TGCAGCGTAGGGACAGGGGTGGGGTACTACGAGCAGTACTTC.

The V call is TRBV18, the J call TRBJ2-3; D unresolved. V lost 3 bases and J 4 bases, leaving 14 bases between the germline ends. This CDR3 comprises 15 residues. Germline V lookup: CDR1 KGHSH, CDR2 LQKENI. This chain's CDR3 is CASSPLEISSDTQYF. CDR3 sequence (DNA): TGTGCCAGCTCACCTTTGGAGATCTCATCAGATACGCAGTATTTT.

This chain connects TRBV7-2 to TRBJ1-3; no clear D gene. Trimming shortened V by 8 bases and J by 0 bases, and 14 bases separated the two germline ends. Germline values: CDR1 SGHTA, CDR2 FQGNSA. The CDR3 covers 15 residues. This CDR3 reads CASRPGGNSGNTIYF. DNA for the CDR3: TGTGCCAGCCGCCCGGGAGGGAACTCTGGAAACACCATATATTTT.

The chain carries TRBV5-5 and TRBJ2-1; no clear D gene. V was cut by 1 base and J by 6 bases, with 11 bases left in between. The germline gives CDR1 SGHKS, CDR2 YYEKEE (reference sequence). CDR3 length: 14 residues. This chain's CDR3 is CASSLLSTSNEQFF. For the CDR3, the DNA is TGTGCCAGCAGCTTGCTCTCGACTTCCAATGAGCAGTTCTTC.

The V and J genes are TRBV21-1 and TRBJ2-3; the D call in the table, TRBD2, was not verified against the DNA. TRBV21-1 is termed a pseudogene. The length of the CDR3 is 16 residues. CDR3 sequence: CASSKGVRRMTDTQYF. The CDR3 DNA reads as TGTGCCAGCAGCAAGGGAGTGCGGAGAATGACAGATACGCAGTATTTT.

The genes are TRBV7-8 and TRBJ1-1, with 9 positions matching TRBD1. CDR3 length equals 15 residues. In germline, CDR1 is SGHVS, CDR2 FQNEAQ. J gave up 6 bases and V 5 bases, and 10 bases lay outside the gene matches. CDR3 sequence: CASSQARTGVSEAFF. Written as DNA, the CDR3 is TGTGCCAGCAGCCAAGCTCGGACAGGGGTTTCTGAAGCTTTCTTT.